The 28 T cell receptor beta chains listed next were all sequenced from one sample in a study of metastatic and nonmetastatic thyroid tumors. With MiXCR, TCRdb called clones anew from the PCR reads. The repertoire holds tens of thousands of clones, with around 20% as singletons. No patient had received any treatment before thyroid surgery. The sample consisted of blood. These receptors were obtained from a male donor with papillary thyroid cancer or a benign thyroid nodule (not recorded which). Some clones in this sample may be carry-over from other donors' samples.

The chain links TRBV20-1 to TRBJ2-3; 9 bases align to TRBD1. CDR3 length equals 16 residues. Germline CDR1 reads DFQATT; CDR2 reads SNEGSKA (reference sequence). The J segment lost 2 bases and the V segment lost 0 bases, leaving 6 bases of the junction unmatched. CDR3: CSARDLWTGATDTQYF. The CDR3 nucleotides read TGCAGTGCTAGAGATCTGTGGACAGGGGCCACAGATACGCAGTATTTT.

This clone was recorded many times. The gene calls are TRBV10-1 and TRBJ2-3, with 9 positions matching TRBD2. The CDR3 extends over 15 amino acids. Trimming cost V 4 bases and J 1 base; bases outside gene matches: 3. Looked up from germline, CDR1 is WNHNN and CDR2 is SYGVQD (reference sequence). CDR3 loop: CASSVLAGGTDTQYF. DNA of the CDR3: TGCGCCAGCAGTGTTTTAGCGGGAGGCACAGATACGCAGTATTTT.

The genes are TRBV25-1 and TRBJ1-2; D is uncertain. The CDR3 length is 12 residues. Germline V lookup: CDR1 MGHDK, CDR2 SYGVNS. V gave up 5 bases and J gave up 2 bases, with 6 bases separating them. CDR3 sequence (DNA): TGTGCCAGCAGTCGGGGAAACTATGGCTACACCTTC. It encodes CASSRGNYGYTF.

This clone was seen repeatedly, ten times or more. V and J are TRBV6-1 and TRBJ1-2; D may be TRBD1 (6 bases). Germline CDR1 MNHNS, CDR2 SASEGT. CDR3 size: 17 residues. V was clipped by 5 bases and J by 12 bases, with 31 bases between them. The CDR3 nucleotides are TGTGCCAGCAGTTCCCCAGAACCCACAGGGACAACGGTATGGGACACCTTC. It translates to CASSSPEPTGTTVWDTF.

Judged by abundance, this clone is medium-sized. This chain joins TRBV11-1 and TRBJ1-2, with D tentatively TRBD1 (6 bases). Germline V lookup: CDR1 SGHAT, CDR2 FQDESV (reference sequence). V shed 5 bases and J shed 4 bases, with 14 bases lying between them. The CDR3 extends over 14 amino acids. This CDR3 reads CASSLGGFGYGYTF. As DNA, the CDR3 is TGTGCCAGCAGCCTAGGGGGTTTCGGCTATGGCTACACCTTC.

This chain uses TRBV20-1 with TRBJ2-7, with 7 bases matching TRBD1. The V gene end was trimmed by 3 bases and the J gene end by 2 bases; junction bases not matched to a gene: 10. CDR3 length equals 15 residues. In germline, CDR1 is DFQATT, CDR2 SNEGSKA (reference sequence). CDR3 DNA sequence: TGCAGTGCTAGGGTCCCGACAGGGCGAGCCTACGAGCAGTACTTC. Translation: CSARVPTGRAYEQYF.

This clone showed up many times. The V gene is TRBV27, the J gene TRBJ1-2; a weak D match, TRBD1 (5 bases). The ends were cut back, 4 bases at V and 6 bases at J, with 18 bases in the middle. CDR3 size: 15 residues. From germline, CDR1 is MNHEY and CDR2 SMNVEV (reference sequence). CDR3 in DNA: TGTGCCAGCAGTTCGATCTCATTCCGGGGGGATGGCTACACCTTC. Amino acid sequence: CASSSISFRGDGYTF.

The V call is TRBV7-2, the J call TRBJ1-5, with unresolved D. Germline CDR1 and CDR2: SGHTA and FQGNSA. The CDR3 sequence is 16 residues long. The germline V and J ends were trimmed by 1 base and 6 bases, with 16 bases remaining between them. DNA for the CDR3: TGTGCCAGCAGCTTAGTCGCGGTGCCTTCGGGTCAGCCCCAGCATTTT. This gives the protein CASSLVAVPSGQPQHF.

The table lists this clone with many counts. A much larger clone differs by one base, so this may be a read error. The sample has other DNA sequences that encode this CDR3 too. The V and J genes are TRBV27 and TRBJ2-7; 13 bases fit TRBD2. From germline, CDR1 is MNHEY and CDR2 SMNVEV (reference sequence). The length of the CDR3 is 16 residues. CDR3 sequence (DNA): TGTGCCAGCAGCTCCGAACTAGCGGGAGGGTTCTACGAGCAGCACTTC. Protein: CASSSELAGGFYEQHF.

This clone occurred a few times. The genes are TRBV6-1 and TRBJ2-5, with 10 bases matching TRBD1. Germline CDR1 is MNHNS and CDR2 is SASEGT. CDR3 length: 15 residues. Trimming took 7 bases from V and 8 from J; bases not matched to a gene: 13. CDR3 coding DNA: TGTGCCAGCAATCTGGACAGGGGGGGTATTGATACCCAGTACTTC. It specifies CASNLDRGGIDTQYF.

This rearrangement joins TRBV5-4 to TRBJ1-4, with 9 bases that match TRBD1. CDR3 size: 16 residues. The V gene's germline CDR1 is SGHNT and CDR2 YYREEE (reference sequence). V shed 2 bases, J shed 8 bases, and the junction held 10 bases outside the gene matches. Written as DNA, the CDR3 is TGTGCCAGCAGCTTACCTAGGACAGGGGCGGCGGAAAAACTGTTTTTT. Protein product: CASSLPRTGAAEKLFF.

The sample holds many counts of this clone. V usage is TRBV20-1 and J usage is TRBJ2-5; D is unresolved. This CDR3 region has 13 residues. Trimming shortened V by 4 bases and J by 4 bases, and 13 bases separated the two germline ends. Germline CDR1 reads DFQATT; CDR2 reads SNEGSKA (reference sequence). CDR3 coding DNA: TGCAGTGCTAAGGTCGGCTCGGGAGAGACCCAGTACTTC. Its protein is CSAKVGSGETQYF.

This clone was detected ten times or more. The chain joins TRBV5-6 to TRBJ1-5; TRBD1 agrees at 7 bases. CDR3 length equals 16 residues. The germline CDR1 and CDR2 sequences are SGHDT and YYEEEE. V dropped 0 bases and J dropped 3; count of bases not matched to a gene: 6. In DNA form, the CDR3 reads TGTGCCAGCAGCTTGGCCAACAGGGGCCTCAATCAGCCCCAGCATTTT. It codes for CASSLANRGLNQPQHF.

Regarding this clone: With a much larger clone just one base away, this may be a read error. The V and J genes are TRBV2 and TRBJ1-1, with D possibly being TRBD1 (5 bases). Germline V gene sequence: CDR1 SNHLY, CDR2 FYNNEI. This CDR3 spans 14 amino acids. The CDR3 coding sequence is TGCGCCAGCAGCCTACGGGGGTCCAACACTGAAGCTTTCTTT. Translated, it gives CASSLRGSNTEAFF.

V usage is TRBV18 and J usage is TRBJ2-2; 7 bases line up with TRBD1. After removal of 1 base from V and 4 bases from J, the junction contained 6 bases not matched to a gene. The germline CDR1 and CDR2 sequences are KGHSH and LQKENI. The CDR3 extends over 16 amino acids. The CDR3 loop is CASSPQGALTTGELFF. The CDR3 DNA reads TGTGCCAGCTCACCACAGGGGGCTTTAACCACCGGGGAGCTGTTTTTT. Full variable domain (rest looked up from reference TRBV18 and TRBJ2-2): NAGVMQNPRHLVRRRGQEARLRCSPMKGHSHVYWYRQLPEEGLKFMVYLQKENIIDESGMPKERFSAEFPKEGPSILRIQQVVRGDSAAYFCASSPQGALTTGELFFGEGSRLTVL.

Many counts were recorded for this clone. This sequence joins TRBV24-1 and TRBJ2-3, with TRBD2 matching over 7 bases. J was trimmed by 2 bases and V by 2 bases; bases with no gene match: 9. Per the germline V gene, CDR1 is KGHDR and CDR2 is SFDVKD. This CDR3 contains 17 residues. The CDR3 DNA follows: TGTGCCACCAGTGATTGGGAGGGAGGGCCAGCCACAGATACGCAGTATTTT. Residues: CATSDWEGGPATDTQYF.

The rearrangement links TRBV20-1 to TRBJ2-5, with 9 bases identical to TRBD2. Germline V gene sequence: CDR1 DFQATT, CDR2 SNEGSKA (reference sequence). The length of the CDR3 is 15 residues. The J segment lost 7 bases and the V segment lost 5 bases, leaving 14 bases of the junction unmatched. DNA of the CDR3: TGCAGTGCTGGGCGGGAGGGGGGCGGCCAGGGGACCCAGTACTTC. Its protein is CSAGREGGGQGTQYF.

This clone was observed at least ten times. V is TRBV9 and J is TRBJ2-7; 7 positions agree with TRBD2. The V and J ends lost 4 bases and 2 bases, in that order; junction bases with no gene match: 9. CDR1 and CDR2 (germline): SGDLS, YYNGEE. The CDR3 is 15 residues long. The DNA for the CDR3 is TGTGCCAGCAGCCCTTGGTTGAGCGGGACCTACGAGCAGTACTTC. Its translation is CASSPWLSGTYEQYF.

This clone occurred many times. J is TRBJ2-7 and V is TRBV5-6; D remains unclear. The germline CDR1 and CDR2 sequences are SGHDT and YYEEEE. V lost 0 bases and J lost 8, with 9 bases in between. The CDR3 extends over 12 amino acids. CDR3 coding DNA: TGTGCCAGCAGCTTGGCGAATTCAAAGCAGTACTTC. As protein: CASSLANSKQYF.

This clone was seen many times. The genes are TRBV6-1 and TRBJ2-2; no reliable D call. The CDR3 totals 11 residues. Per the germline V gene, CDR1 is MNHNS and CDR2 is SASEGT. V was clipped by 6 bases and J by 6 bases, with 5 bases between them. The CDR3 DNA is TGTGCCAGCAGGCGGTCCGGGGAGCTGTTTTTT. Translation gives CASRRSGELFF.

This clone was counted at least ten times. V is TRBV18 and J is TRBJ1-4; D unclear. Germline CDR1 KGHSH, CDR2 LQKENI. V lost 2 bases, J lost 8 bases, and 15 bases lay in between. The CDR3 length is 15 residues. CDR3 DNA sequence: TGTGCCAGCTCACCAGGGCCAATTCAACGAGAAAAACTGTTTTTT. The encoded protein is CASSPGPIQREKLFF.

The chain uses TRBV11-3 and TRBJ2-5, with 11 bases that match TRBD2. The trim removed 7 bases at V and 9 bases at J, leaving 13 bases unmatched. The CDR3 sequence is 15 residues long. Germline V lookup: CDR1 SGHNT, CDR2 YENEEA. CDR3: CASTPGEVAGGAQYF. DNA of the CDR3: TGTGCCAGCACCCCCGGGGAGGTAGCGGGAGGGGCCCAGTACTTC.

The chain recombines TRBV20-1 with TRBJ2-1, with D perhaps TRBD2 (5 bases). Germline V gene lookup returns CDR1 DFQATT and CDR2 SNEGSKA (reference sequence). Trimming took off 4 bases at V and 5 bases at J, with 6 bases between the two ends. The CDR3 has 11 amino acids. CDR3 residues: CSATGNNEQFF. CDR3 nucleotides: TGCAGTGCTACGGGGAACAATGAGCAGTTCTTC.

The V call is TRBV5-1, the J call TRBJ2-2; the match to TRBD1 covers 8 bases. V lost 0 bases to trimming and J lost 6 bases; unmatched junction nucleotides: 7. The CDR3 has 16 amino acids. Looked up from germline, CDR1 is SGHRS and CDR2 is YFSETQ. CDR3 in DNA: TGCGCCAGCAGCTTGGCCGCGCAGGGGGCGTCCGGGGAGCTGTTTTTT. This gives the protein CASSLAAQGASGELFF. The entire variable domain, with the rest obtained from reference TRBV5-1 and TRBJ2-2, is as follows: KAGVTQTPRYLIKTRGQQVTLSCSPISGHRSVSWYQQTPGQGLQFLFEYFSETQRNKGNFPGRFSGRQFSNSRSEMNVSTLELGDSALYLCASSLAAQGASGELFFGEGSRLTVL.

This clone was observed at least ten times. This chain links TRBV19 with TRBJ2-1, with D hard to call. V lost 6 bases and J 6 bases, leaving 15 bases between the germline ends. CDR3 length: 14 residues. Germline loops: CDR1 LNHDA, CDR2 SQIVND (reference sequence). In DNA, the CDR3 is TGTGCCAGTAGCCACGGGCCCCCCACCAATGAGCAGTTCTTC. It translates to CASSHGPPTNEQFF.

V gene TRBV19 combines with J gene TRBJ2-1; 8 bases map to TRBD1. This CDR3 has 13 residues. CDR1 LNHDA and CDR2 SQIVND come from the germline V gene (reference sequence). After removal of 3 bases from V and 8 bases from J, the junction contained 3 bases not matched to a gene. In DNA, the CDR3 is TGTGCCAGTAGTATCAAGACAGGGGATGAGCAGTTCTTC. It yields the protein CASSIKTGDEQFF.

This clone was counted at least ten times. The CDR3 region has the DNA TGTGCCAGCAGTGAAAGATTCCGAAACACCATATATTTT. As protein: CASSERFRNTIYF. The chain carries TRBV6-1 and TRBJ1-3; D is unclear. This CDR3 has 13 amino acids. Germline CDR1 MNHNS, CDR2 SASEGT. Trimming removed 2 bases at V and 5 bases at J, with 7 bases between.

This clone was recorded many times. This chain links TRBV19 with TRBJ1-2; perhaps TRBD1 as D (5 bases). Per the germline V gene, CDR1 is LNHDA and CDR2 is SQIVND (reference sequence). The CDR3 contains 14 residues. V gave up 8 bases and J gave up 2 bases, with 15 bases separating them. The CDR3 DNA reads TGTGCCAGTTCGCCAGGGATCGGGAACTATGGCTACACCTTC. Protein: CASSPGIGNYGYTF.